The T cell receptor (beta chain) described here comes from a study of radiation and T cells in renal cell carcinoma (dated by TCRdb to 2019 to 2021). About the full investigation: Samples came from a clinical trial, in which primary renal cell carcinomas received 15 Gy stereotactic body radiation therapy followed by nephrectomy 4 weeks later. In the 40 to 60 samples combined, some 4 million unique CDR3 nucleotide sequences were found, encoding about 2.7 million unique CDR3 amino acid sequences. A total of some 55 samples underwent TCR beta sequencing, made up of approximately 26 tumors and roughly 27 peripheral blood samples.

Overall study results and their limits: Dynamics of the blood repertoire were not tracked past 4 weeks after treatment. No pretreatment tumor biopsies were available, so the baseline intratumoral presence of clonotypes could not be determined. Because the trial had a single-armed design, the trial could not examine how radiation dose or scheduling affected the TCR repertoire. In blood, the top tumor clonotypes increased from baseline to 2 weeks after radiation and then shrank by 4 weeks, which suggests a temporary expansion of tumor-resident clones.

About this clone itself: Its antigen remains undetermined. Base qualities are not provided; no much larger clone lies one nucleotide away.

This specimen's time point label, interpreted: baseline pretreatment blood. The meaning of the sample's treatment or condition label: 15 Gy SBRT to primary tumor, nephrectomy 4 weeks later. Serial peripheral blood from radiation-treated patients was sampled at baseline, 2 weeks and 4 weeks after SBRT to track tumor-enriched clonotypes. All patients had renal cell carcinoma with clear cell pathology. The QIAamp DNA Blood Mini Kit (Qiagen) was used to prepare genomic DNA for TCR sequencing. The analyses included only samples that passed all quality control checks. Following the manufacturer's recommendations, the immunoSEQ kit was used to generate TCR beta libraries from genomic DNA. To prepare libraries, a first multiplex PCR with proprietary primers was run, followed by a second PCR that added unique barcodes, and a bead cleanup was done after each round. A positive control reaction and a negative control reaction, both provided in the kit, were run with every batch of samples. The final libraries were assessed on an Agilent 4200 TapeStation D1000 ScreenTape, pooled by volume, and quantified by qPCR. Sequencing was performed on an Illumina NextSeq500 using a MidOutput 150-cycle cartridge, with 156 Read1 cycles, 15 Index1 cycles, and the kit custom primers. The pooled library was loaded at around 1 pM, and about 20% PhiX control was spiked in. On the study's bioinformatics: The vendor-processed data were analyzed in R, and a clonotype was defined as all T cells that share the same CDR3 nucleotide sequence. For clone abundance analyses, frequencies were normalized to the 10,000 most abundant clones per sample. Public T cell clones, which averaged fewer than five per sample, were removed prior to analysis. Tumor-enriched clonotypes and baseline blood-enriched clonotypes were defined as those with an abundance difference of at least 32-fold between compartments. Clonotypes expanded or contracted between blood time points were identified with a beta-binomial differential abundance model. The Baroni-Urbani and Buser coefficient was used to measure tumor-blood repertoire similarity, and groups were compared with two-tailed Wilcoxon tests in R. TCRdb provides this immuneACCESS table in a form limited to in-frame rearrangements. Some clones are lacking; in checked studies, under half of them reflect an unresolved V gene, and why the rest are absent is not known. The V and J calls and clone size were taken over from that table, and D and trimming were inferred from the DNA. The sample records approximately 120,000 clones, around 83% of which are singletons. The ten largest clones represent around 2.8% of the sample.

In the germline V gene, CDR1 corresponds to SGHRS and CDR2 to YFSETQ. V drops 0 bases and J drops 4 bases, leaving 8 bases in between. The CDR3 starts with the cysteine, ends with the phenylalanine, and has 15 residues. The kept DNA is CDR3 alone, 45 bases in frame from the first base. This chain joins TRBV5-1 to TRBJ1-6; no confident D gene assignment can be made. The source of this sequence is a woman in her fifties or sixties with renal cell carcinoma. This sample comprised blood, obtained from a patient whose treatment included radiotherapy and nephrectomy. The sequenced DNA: TGCGCCAGCAGCTTGGATGACACTTATAATTCACCCCTCCACTTT. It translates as CASSLDDTYNSPLHF.